This entry is about one T cell receptor beta chain. This sample is part of a study of Ad26.COV2.S vaccination and SARS-CoV-2 variants. Measured with immunoSEQ multiplex PCR; TCRdb has only the in-frame clones, and not every one. The repertoire holds roughly 420,000 clones, nearly 90% seen once, with 2% to 3% in the top ten. Looked up from germline, CDR1 is ENHRY and CDR2 is SYGVKD. V lost 4 bases, J lost 3 bases, and 4 bases lay in between. CDR3 length: 12 amino acids. As to treatment: around 19 received Ad26.COV2.S at low or high dose, single or two shots; five or six received placebo; per-sample allocation not given. The study sampled participants on day 63 after the first vaccine or placebo injection.

This clonotype was obtained from a person between 18 and 65 years old who received the Ad26.COV2.S COVID-19 vaccine or a placebo. Here the sequenced sample was peripheral blood, taken in a trial of Ad26.COV2.S vaccine versus placebo. V usage is TRBV10-3 and J usage is TRBJ1-5; D is ambiguous. The CDR3 DNA reads as TGTGCCATCAGTGGGACCAATCAGCCCCAGCATTTT. It yields the protein CAISGTNQPQHF.